The 29 T cell receptor beta chains in this list originate from one sample, sequenced in a study of TIL therapy for anti-PD-1-resistant metastatic lung cancer. The libraries were made with immunoSEQ v3. The table came from immunoSEQ multiplex PCR; TCRdb's copy has only in-frame clones and leaves some out. The sample lists approximately 95,000 clones; about two thirds were seen once. The time point was: pre-treatment sample, taken before nivolumab and TIL therapy. Pleural nodules or supraclavicular lymph nodes made up most of the excised metastases sampled. Sequenced here: tumor tissue, sampled at baseline. These receptors came from a person aged 25-80 years with non-small cell lung cancer.

V and J are TRBV10-1 and TRBJ2-1, with 8 nucleotides matching TRBD2. The CDR3 has 16 amino acids. V was pared by 0 bases and J by 4 bases, with 5 bases of the junction left unmatched. Germline CDR1 is WNHNN and CDR2 is SYGVQD (reference sequence). CDR3 region: CASSESSSGSYNEQFF. For the CDR3, the DNA is TGCGCCAGCAGTGAGTCCTCGAGCGGGAGTTACAATGAGCAGTTCTTC.

CDR3 DNA: TGTGCCAGTAGAGGGCAGATGAACACTGAAGCTTTCTTT. It specifies CASRGQMNTEAFF. The gene calls are TRBV19 and TRBJ1-1; D ambiguous. Germline values: CDR1 LNHDA, CDR2 SQIVND (reference sequence). The CDR3 has 13 residues. V dropped 6 bases and J dropped 0 bases, with 8 bases sitting between them. Variable domain in full (rest from reference TRBV19 and TRBJ1-1): DGGITQSPKYLFRKEGQNVTLSCEQNLNHDAMYWYRQDPGQGLRLIYYSQIVNDFQKGDIAEGYSVSREKKESFPLTVTSAQKNPTAFYLCASRGQMNTEAFFGQGTRLTVV.

This chain uses TRBV28 with TRBJ1-4; 10 positions match TRBD1. Germline assignment: CDR1 MDHEN and CDR2 SYDVKM. The CDR3 spans 16 residues. V lost 3 bases and J lost 8; bases outside the gene matches: 9. CDR3: CASSFYDRGLGEKLFF. As DNA, the CDR3 is TGTGCCAGCAGTTTCTACGACAGGGGGCTCGGCGAAAAACTGTTTTTT.

This clone has more than one count but fewer than ten. The rearrangement uses TRBV19 and TRBJ2-2; D remains unclear. The CDR3 length is 15 residues. Per germline, CDR1 LNHDA and CDR2 SQIVND (reference sequence). V was cut by 5 bases and J by 0 bases, with 10 bases left in between. CDR3 loop: CASSRIESNTGELFF. The CDR3 coding sequence is TGTGCCAGTAGTCGCATAGAATCGAACACCGGGGAGCTGTTTTTT.

V gene TRBV24-1 combines with J gene TRBJ2-3, with TRBD2 matching 7 bases. V shed 1 base and J 4 bases; nucleotides not matched to a gene: 7. Looked up from germline, CDR1 is KGHDR and CDR2 is SFDVKD. The CDR3 spans 16 residues. The CDR3 nucleotides read TGTGCCACCAGTGATTTAGGGCGGGAGTACTCAGATACGCAGTATTTT. Translated: CATSDLGREYSDTQYF.

In its sample, this clone was seen once. This rearrangement joins TRBV6-1 to TRBJ2-5; TRBD1 might be the D (5 bases). Trimming took 2 bases from V and 2 from J, leaving 12 bases between them. CDR1 is MNHNS, CDR2 SASEGT, per germline. The CDR3 spans 15 residues. CDR3 coding DNA: TGTGCCAGCAGTGAATTCAGGGCAGGACAAGAGACCCAGTACTTC. Translating gives CASSEFRAGQETQYF.

Notes on this clone: The same CDR3 also results from other DNA sequences found in this sample. This chain links TRBV3-1 (or the pseudogene TRBV3-2) with TRBJ2-6; D is ambiguous. CDR3 size: 15 residues. Trimming took off 2 bases at V and 0 bases at J, with 5 bases between the two ends. Germline V gene sequence: CDR1 LGHDT, CDR2 YNNKEL (reference sequence). In DNA form, the CDR3 reads TGTGCCAGCAGCCAACGAGGCTCTGGGGCCAACGTCCTGACTTTC. This sequence encodes CASSQRGSGANVLTF.

The rearrangement links TRBV15 to TRBJ2-7; D remains unclear. V was trimmed by 0 bases and J by 0 bases, leaving 9 bases between them. Germline CDR1 LNHNV, CDR2 YYDKDF (reference sequence). This CDR3 comprises 15 residues. The CDR3 coding sequence is TGTGCCACCAGCAGAGATCGGCTGGGCTCCTACGAGCAGTACTTC. Its protein product is CATSRDRLGSYEQYF.

The chain employs TRBV19 and TRBJ2-3; 9 bases are shared with TRBD2. Losses at the gene ends were 7 bases for V and 4 bases for J; bases not matched to a gene: 9. Germline values: CDR1 LNHDA, CDR2 SQIVND (reference sequence). The CDR3 runs to 15 residues. The CDR3 region has the DNA TGTGCCAGTATGATGGCGGGAGGGTCCTCAGATACGCAGTATTTT. Encoded protein: CASMMAGGSSDTQYF.

This clone was counted between two and nine times. The rearrangement joins TRBV28 to TRBJ1-1; D is unclear. Germline-derived CDR1 and CDR2 are MDHEN and SYDVKM. This CDR3 contains 11 residues. Between the trimmed V and J ends, which lost 6 bases and 8 bases, there was a span of 10 bases. CDR3 sequence: CASSYDIEAFF. The DNA for the CDR3 is TGTGCCAGCAGCTACGACATAGAAGCTTTCTTT. Supplemented by reference TRBV28 and TRBJ1-1, the full variable domain reads DVKVTQSSRYLVKRTGEKVFLECVQDMDHENMFWYRQDPGLGLRLIYFSYDVKMKEKGDIPEGYSVSREKKERFSLILESASTNQTSMYLCASSYDIEAFFGQGTRLTVV.

The V gene is TRBV6-5, the J gene TRBJ1-6; D uncertain. CDR1 is MNHEY and CDR2 is SVGAGI in the germline V gene. V was trimmed by 5 bases and J by 14 bases, leaving 16 bases between them. This CDR3 contains 13 residues. The DNA for the CDR3 is TGTGCCAGCAGTCGGCGGGGTAAAGAATCCCTCCACTTT. Its translation: CASSRRGKESLHF.

CDR3 region: CASSRNPGTGVHQPQHF. In nucleotides, the CDR3 is TGTGCCAGCAGTCGAAACCCCGGGACAGGGGTACATCAGCCCCAGCATTTT. The chain is built from TRBV6-6 and TRBJ1-5; 10 bases are shared with TRBD1. The length of the CDR3 is 17 residues. Germline-derived CDR1 and CDR2 are MNHNY and SVGAGI (reference sequence). After removal of 5 bases from V and 5 bases from J, the junction contained 12 bases not matched to a gene.

The CDR3 loop is CASSLPTSGRVGELFF. The DNA of the CDR3 is TGTGCCAGCAGCTTGCCGACTAGCGGGAGGGTCGGGGAGCTGTTTTTT. The chain has TRBV5-4 and TRBJ2-2, with 14 positions matching TRBD2. Germline-derived CDR1 and CDR2 are SGHNT and YYREEE (reference sequence). This CDR3 contains 16 residues. The junction had 3 bases not matched to a gene; V was cut back by 1 base and J by 7 bases.

The chain combines TRBV7-2 with TRBJ2-7; D might be TRBD1 or TRBD2, each matching 5 bases. The V and J ends lost 4 bases and 4 bases respectively, with 14 bases between them. CDR3 length: 14 amino acids. Germline lookup yields CDR1 SGHTA and CDR2 FQGNSA. The CDR3 reads CASSSTGTSYEQYF. CDR3 sequence (DNA): TGTGCCAGCAGCTCCACCGGGACCTCTTACGAGCAGTACTTC.

The chain is built from TRBV28 and TRBJ2-1, with 8 bases aligning to TRBD1. V lost 3 bases to trimming and J lost 9 bases; unmatched junction nucleotides: 7. Germline CDR1 and CDR2: MDHEN and SYDVKM. The CDR3 runs 14 residues. The CDR3 coding sequence is TGTGCCAGCAGTTTCCCCGACAGGGGCGGTGAGCAGTTCTTC. Protein: CASSFPDRGGEQFF.

The chain recombines TRBV5-1 with TRBJ2-1; D may be TRBD1 (5 bases). This CDR3 has 15 amino acids. CDR1 is SGHRS and CDR2 is YFSETQ in the germline V gene. Trimming stripped 0 bases from V and 3 bases from J, with 10 bases between. For the CDR3, the DNA is TGCGCCAGCAGCTTGGAAGGGGCCCTCTACAATGAGCAGTTCTTC. It yields the protein CASSLEGALYNEQFF.

This clone was seen more than once but under ten times. The genes are TRBV6-2 or TRBV6-3 and TRBJ2-1; D gene ambiguous. The germline CDR1 and CDR2 sequences are MNHEY and SVGEGT. Trimming took 6 bases from V and 10 from J, leaving 13 bases between them. The CDR3 contains 12 residues. The CDR3 DNA reads TGTGCCAGCAGCTCCCTCCGGCGGGAGCAGTTCTTC. Amino acid sequence: CASSSLRREQFF.

This chain connects TRBV11-2 to TRBJ1-4, with a tentative D call TRBD1 (5 bases). Trimming removed 4 bases from V and 7 bases from J, with 13 bases in between. In germline, CDR1 is SGHAT, CDR2 FQNNGV. This CDR3 has 14 amino acids. The CDR3, as DNA: TGTGCCAGCAGCTCGGGGGGTTGGGGTGAAAAACTGTTTTTT. It specifies CASSSGGWGEKLFF.

The genes are TRBV19 and TRBJ1-6; D ambiguous. Germline V gene sequence: CDR1 LNHDA, CDR2 SQIVND (reference sequence). Trimming cost V 6 bases and J 2 bases, with 8 bases left between them. This CDR3 contains 14 residues. The CDR3 loop reads CASREWPYNSPLHF. Here the CDR3 DNA reads TGTGCCAGTAGGGAATGGCCCTATAATTCACCCCTCCACTTT.

This rearrangement joins TRBV18 to TRBJ1-6; D unresolved. V dropped 4 bases and J dropped 9 bases, with 16 bases sitting between them. This CDR3 comprises 15 residues. The germline V gene encodes CDR1 KGHSH and CDR2 LQKENI. For the CDR3, the DNA is TGTGCCAGCTCACGGACGAACTCAGCGACTTCACCCCTCCACTTT. Protein: CASSRTNSATSPLHF.

The gene calls are TRBV2 and TRBJ2-7; TRBD2 might be the D (6 bases). The CDR3 runs 15 residues. Germline-derived CDR1 and CDR2 are SNHLY and FYNNEI. V lost 5 bases, J lost 0 bases, and 14 bases lay in between. The CDR3 spells CASSPLSGVSYEQYF. The CDR3 coding sequence is TGTGCCAGCAGTCCACTCTCGGGGGTCTCCTACGAGCAGTACTTC.

V gene TRBV7-9 combines with J gene TRBJ1-1; a possible D gene is TRBD1 (6 bases). Germline CDR1 is SEHNR and CDR2 is FQNEAQ (reference sequence). V shed 5 bases and J shed 2 bases, with 9 bases lying between them. The CDR3 has 13 residues. Here the CDR3 reads CASSIGGNTEAFF. The CDR3 nucleotides read TGTGCCAGCAGCATTGGGGGCAACACTGAAGCTTTCTTT.

This clone was seen only once. The rearrangement uses TRBV9 and TRBJ2-3; either TRBD1 or TRBD2 may fit D (5 bases each). Trimming took off 3 bases at V and 2 bases at J, with 13 bases between the two ends. The CDR3 has 15 residues. Germline values: CDR1 SGDLS, CDR2 YYNGEE. The CDR3 sequence: CASSANGGPTDTQYF. DNA for the CDR3: TGTGCCAGCAGCGCGAATGGGGGTCCCACAGATACGCAGTATTTT.

CDR3 sequence reads: CAWSSTGSNQPQHF. The CDR3 coding sequence is TGTGCCTGGAGTAGTACGGGTAGCAATCAGCCCCAGCATTTT. The chain couples TRBV30 to TRBJ1-5; D not certain. The V end was cut by 2 bases, the J end by 0 bases, with 8 bases between. There are 14 residues in the CDR3. From germline, CDR1 is GTSNPN and CDR2 SVGIG (reference sequence).

The chain combines TRBV24-1 with TRBJ1-3; 9 bases are a match to TRBD1. The germline gives CDR1 KGHDR, CDR2 SFDVKD. J was trimmed by 4 bases and V by 4 bases; bases with no gene match: 13. This CDR3 has 18 residues. The CDR3 DNA is TGTGCCACCAGTGACCTGGACAGGGGATCGCGATACGGAAACACCATATATTTT. It is translated as CATSDLDRGSRYGNTIYF.

The genes are TRBV3-1 (or the pseudogene TRBV3-2) and TRBJ1-2; D is unresolved. CDR1 is LGHDT and CDR2 is YNNKEL in the germline V gene (reference sequence). Trimming removed 2 bases from V and 7 bases from J, with 14 bases in between. The CDR3 runs to 14 residues. The CDR3 protein is CASSQWAETGGYTF. The DNA for the CDR3 is TGTGCCAGCAGCCAATGGGCGGAAACGGGTGGCTACACCTTC.

This clone is a singleton in its sample. V is TRBV12-3 or TRBV12-4 and J is TRBJ1-3; D is ambiguous. Trimming cost V 7 bases and J 2 bases, with 6 bases left between them. This CDR3 comprises 12 residues. The CDR3 sequence: CASTLAGNTIYF. CDR3 nucleotides: TGTGCCAGCACCCTAGCTGGAAACACCATATATTTT.

The chain links TRBV29-1 to TRBJ2-5; D gene uncertain. Trimming took off 3 bases at V and 2 bases at J, with 10 bases between the two ends. The CDR3 consists of 13 residues. Germline assignment: CDR1 SQVTM and CDR2 ANQGSEA. This CDR3 reads CSVDIGVQETQYF. CDR3 coding DNA: TGCAGCGTTGACATCGGAGTTCAAGAGACCCAGTACTTC.

This sequence joins TRBV7-8 and TRBJ2-7, with D perhaps TRBD1 (6 bases). With 9 bases removed from V and 6 bases from J, the gap between germline ends came to 18 bases. Germline CDR1 is SGHVS and CDR2 is FQNEAQ. This CDR3 contains 13 residues. CDR3 sequence: CASRTQGSAEQYF. In nucleotides, the CDR3 is TGTGCCAGTAGGACACAGGGTTCGGCCGAGCAGTACTTC.